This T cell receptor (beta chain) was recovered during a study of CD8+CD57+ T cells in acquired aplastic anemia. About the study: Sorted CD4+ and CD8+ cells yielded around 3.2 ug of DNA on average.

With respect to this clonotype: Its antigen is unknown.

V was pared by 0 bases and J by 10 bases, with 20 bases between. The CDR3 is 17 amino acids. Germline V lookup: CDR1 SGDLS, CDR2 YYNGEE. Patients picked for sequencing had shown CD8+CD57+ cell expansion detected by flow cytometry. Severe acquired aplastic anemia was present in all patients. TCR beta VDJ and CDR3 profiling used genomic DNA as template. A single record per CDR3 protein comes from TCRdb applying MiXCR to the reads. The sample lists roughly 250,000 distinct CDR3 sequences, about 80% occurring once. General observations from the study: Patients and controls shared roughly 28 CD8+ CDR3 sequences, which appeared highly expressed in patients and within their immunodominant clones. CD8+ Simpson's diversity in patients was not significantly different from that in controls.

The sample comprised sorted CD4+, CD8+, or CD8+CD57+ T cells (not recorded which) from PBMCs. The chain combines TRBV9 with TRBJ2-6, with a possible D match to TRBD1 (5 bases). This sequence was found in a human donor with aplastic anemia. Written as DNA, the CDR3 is TGTGCCAGCAGCGTAGGCACAGGATCCTACGAGCAGAACGTCCTGACTTTC. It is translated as CASSVGTGSYEQNVLTF.